Listed below are T cell receptor beta chains from one sample, sequenced in a study of OX40 agonist ivuxolimab in advanced cancers. Sequencing was performed with immunoSEQ multiplex PCR; in TCRdb, only in-frame clones are kept and a portion is missing. The repertoire holds around 86,000 clones, with approximately 94% as singletons. The sequenced sample was CD4+ or CD8+ T cells sorted from blood, obtained in a trial of the OX40 agonist ivuxolimab. The receptors come from an adult with an advanced solid tumor such as melanoma, head and neck, liver or kidney cancer. CDR3s include the opening cysteine and the closing phenylalanine or tryptophan. Each record gives: CDR3 DNA, CDR3 protein, J gene, clone size, D gene, V gene. D genes are given only for firm matches. Clone size is shown for a subset of rows, as once, few, many or a class of expanded clone.

TGCGCCAGCAGTTATAACGCCGGGGAGCTGTTTTTT,CASSYNAGELFF,TRBJ2-2,.,.,TRBV5-1
TGTGCCAGCGCCCATGGGGGGTCCCCTTTCGAGCAGTACTTC,CASAHGGSPFEQYF,TRBJ2-7,.,.,TRBV27
TGTGCCAGCAGCTCCCCGGACAGGGGGGCCTACGAGCAGTACTTC,CASSSPDRGAYEQYF,TRBJ2-7,.,TRBD1,TRBV7-9
TGTGCCAGCGCCTTTACAGGGTCGTCGGCTGAAGCTTTCTTT,CASAFTGSSAEAFF,TRBJ1-1,.,.,TRBV7-6
TGTGCCAGCAGTGAGGGTAATAGCGGCTACAATGAGCAGTTCTTC,CASSEGNSGYNEQFF,TRBJ2-1,.,.,TRBV2
TGTGCCAGCAGTTCACTCCGACAGGGGTCTAACTATGGCTACACCTTC,CASSSLRQGSNYGYTF,TRBJ1-2,few,TRBD1,TRBV28
TGTGCCAGCAGCCACAACAGGGTAGGGTATCAGCCCCAGCATTTT,CASSHNRVGYQPQHF,TRBJ1-5,.,.,TRBV6-5
TGTGCCACCCTAAGGGGACTGAACACTGAAGCTTTCTTT,CATLRGLNTEAFF,TRBJ1-1,.,.,TRBV6-1
TGTGCTAGGGTGGGAGAGGGGCGGAGAGCCAAAAACATTCAGTACTTC,CARVGEGRRAKNIQYF,TRBJ2-4,.,.,TRBV12-5
TGTGCCAGTAGTCTAAACAGTTACCGCACTGAAGCTTTCTTT,CASSLNSYRTEAFF,TRBJ1-1,.,.,TRBV19
TGTGCCAGTAGTAGTGGCCTCGCGATTGGGGTCAATGAGCAGTTCTTC,CASSSGLAIGVNEQFF,TRBJ2-1,.,.,TRBV19
TGTGCCATCAGTGAGCCGACCGGGGGGGCCGATTACGAGCAGTACTTC,CAISEPTGGADYEQYF,TRBJ2-7,.,TRBD2,TRBV10-3
TGTGCCAGCAGCTTAGGGGGGCAGGGGTCCTACGAGCAGTACTTC,CASSLGGQGSYEQYF,TRBJ2-7,.,.,TRBV7-2
TGTGCCAGCACAGACCGGGACAGGGTCGGCGAGACCCAGTACTTC,CASTDRDRVGETQYF,TRBJ2-5,.,TRBD1,TRBV6-5
TGTGCCAGCAGCCACCATCGGGACAGGGGTAACAATGAGCAGTTCTTC,CASSHHRDRGNNEQFF,TRBJ2-1,.,TRBD1,TRBV7-8
TGTGCCAGCAGTACCGGGACAGGGGCCTCCTTGAACACTGAAGCTTTCTTT,CASSTGTGASLNTEAFF,TRBJ1-1,.,TRBD1,TRBV2
TGCGCCAGCAGCTTGGCAGGAAGAGGCACTGAAGCTTTCTTT,CASSLAGRGTEAFF,TRBJ1-1,few,.,TRBV5-1
TGTGCCAGCAGCTCCCCCGACGGGGAGACTTCCTACGAGCAGTACTTC,CASSSPDGETSYEQYF,TRBJ2-7,.,.,TRBV7-9
TGTGCCAGCAGGAACAGGGGGTACACCGGGGAGCTGTTTTTT,CASRNRGYTGELFF,TRBJ2-2,.,TRBD1,TRBV6-5
TGCAGCGTCGCAGAAGGGGAGAGAGACTATGGCTACACCTTC,CSVAEGERDYGYTF,TRBJ1-2,.,.,TRBV29-1
TGTGCCAGCAGTTTCGGGGGGATCTACGAGCAGTACTTC,CASSFGGIYEQYF,TRBJ2-7,.,TRBD2,TRBV27
TGTGCCAGCAGCCCAGCTTGGACAGGGGGGCCGAACTATGGCTACACCTTC,CASSPAWTGGPNYGYTF,TRBJ1-2,once,TRBD1,TRBV5-5
TGTGCCAGCTCACCCAGCTGGACAGGGGGAGACACTGAAGCTTTCTTT,CASSPSWTGGDTEAFF,TRBJ1-1,once,TRBD1,TRBV18
TGTGCCAGCAGCTTGGGTCCGAAACTCGATGAGCAGTTCTTC,CASSLGPKLDEQFF,TRBJ2-1,.,.,TRBV7-8
TGCGCCAGCAGCTTTACAGGGGCCCCAATATGGGAGCAGTTCTTC,CASSFTGAPIWEQFF,TRBJ2-1,.,TRBD1,TRBV5-1
TGCGCCAGCAGCCAAGTAGCCGGTGAAGCTTTCTTT,CASSQVAGEAFF,TRBJ1-1,.,.,TRBV4-1
TGCGCCAGCAGCCCCCCGGGGCAAACGAACACTGAAGCTTTCTTT,CASSPPGQTNTEAFF,TRBJ1-1,.,.,TRBV4-3
TGTGCCAGCACCATACCGACAGGGGCGGGCAATCAGCCCCAGCATTTT,CASTIPTGAGNQPQHF,TRBJ1-5,.,TRBD1,TRBV19
TGTGCCAGCAGCTCCCACAGGGATAATCAGCCCCAGCATTTT,CASSSHRDNQPQHF,TRBJ1-5,.,.,TRBV11-3
TGTGCCAGCAGCTTAGATGCCTCTGAGCAGTACTTC,CASSLDASEQYF,TRBJ2-7,.,.,TRBV7-8
TGTGCCAGCAGCTTGGGATTTAGCACAGATACGCAGTATTTT,CASSLGFSTDTQYF,TRBJ2-3,.,.,TRBV7-9
TGCGCCAGCAGCCAAGATGGCAGGGTTCACTCCAATTCACCCCTCCACTTT,CASSQDGRVHSNSPLHF,TRBJ1-6,.,.,TRBV4-1
TGTGCCAGTAGTATAGGAAGGGACTCGGCCTACGAGCAGTACTTC,CASSIGRDSAYEQYF,TRBJ2-7,.,.,TRBV19
TGCAGTGCCCCAGACCCCTACGAGCAGTACTTC,CSAPDPYEQYF,TRBJ2-7,.,.,TRBV20-1
TGTGCCAGCAGTACCCGGGGACAGGGCTACGAGCAGTACTTC,CASSTRGQGYEQYF,TRBJ2-7,.,TRBD1,TRBV6-5
TGCGCCAGCAGCCACCTGGACAGTGAAGCTTTCTTT,CASSHLDSEAFF,TRBJ1-1,.,.,TRBV5-1
TGTGCCAGCAGTTTATCAGGGGGCGTGAGACCCGGGGAGCTGTTTTTT,CASSLSGGVRPGELFF,TRBJ2-2,.,TRBD1,TRBV27
TGTGCCAGCAGTTATGTGGGACAGAGGACAGATACGCAGTATTTT,CASSYVGQRTDTQYF,TRBJ2-3,.,TRBD1,TRBV27
TGTGCCAGCAGCCAAGACAAGGGCTCCTACAATGAGCAGTTCTTC,CASSQDKGSYNEQFF,TRBJ2-1,.,.,TRBV4-2
TGTGCCAGCAGCTTGTGGGTCCTGGGGCCCCTCCTGAGAGATACGCAGTATTTT,CASSLWVLGPLLRDTQYF,TRBJ2-3,.,.,TRBV5-5
TGCGCCAGCAGCTTGGTGGGACTAGCGGGGGTACCTAGCACAGATACGCAGTATTTT,CASSLVGLAGVPSTDTQYF,TRBJ2-3,.,TRBD2,TRBV5-1
TGTGCCAGCAGTTTAGCCCCCGGCAGGGCCAATGAGCAGTTCTTC,CASSLAPGRANEQFF,TRBJ2-1,.,.,TRBV27
TGTGCCAGCAGTGATCGGTGGGCCGGCTCCTACGAGCAGTACTTC,CASSDRWAGSYEQYF,TRBJ2-7,.,.,TRBV6-1